The sequence of this T cell receptor (beta chain) was determined in a study of control samples from healthy donors and cancer patients. Germline-derived CDR1 and CDR2 are MNHEY and SVGAGI. V was cut by 1 base and J by 6 bases, with 6 bases left in between. The CDR3 totals 12 residues. Libraries were prepared by immunoSEQ multiplex PCR; TCRdb keeps only in-frame clonotypes and omits some of them. The sample gives 120,000 or so clones, approximately 92% of which show up once; over 0.5% is in the top ten. This TCR derives from a man of 80 years or more with head and neck cancer. Material: PBMCs. The chain uses TRBV6-5 and TRBJ1-1, with D possibly being TRBD1 (5 bases). CDR3 loop: CASSYWGAEAFF. For the CDR3, the DNA is TGTGCCAGCAGTTACTGGGGGGCTGAAGCTTTCTTT.